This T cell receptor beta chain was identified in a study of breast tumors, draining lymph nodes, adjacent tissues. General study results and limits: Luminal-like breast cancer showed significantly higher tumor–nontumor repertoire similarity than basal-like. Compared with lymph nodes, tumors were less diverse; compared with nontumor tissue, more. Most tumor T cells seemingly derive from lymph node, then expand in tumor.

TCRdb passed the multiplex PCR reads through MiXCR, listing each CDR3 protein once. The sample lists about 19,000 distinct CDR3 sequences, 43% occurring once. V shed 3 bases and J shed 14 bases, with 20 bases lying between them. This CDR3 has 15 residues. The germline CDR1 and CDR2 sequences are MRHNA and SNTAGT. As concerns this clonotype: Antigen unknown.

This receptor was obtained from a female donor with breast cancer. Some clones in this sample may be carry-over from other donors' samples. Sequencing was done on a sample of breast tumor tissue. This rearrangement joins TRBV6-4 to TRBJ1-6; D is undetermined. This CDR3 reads CASSDPWTCLRTLHF. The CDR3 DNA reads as TGTGCCAGCAGTGATCCTTGGACCTGCCTCCGAACCCTCCACTTT.